The clone carrying this T cell receptor (beta chain) was seen a few times. The antigen remains undetermined. CDR3 length: 15 residues. Germline CDR1 MNHNS, CDR2 SASEGT. Trimming removed 1 base from V and 7 bases from J, with 16 bases in between. These data belong to a study of PD-1 blockade in classical Hodgkin lymphoma. Study as a whole: Nivolumab 3 mg/kg was given intravenously every 2 weeks.

Regarding the study as a whole: Baseline TCR diversity was reportedly lower in newly diagnosed patients than healthy donors.

Sequencing used immunoSEQ multiplex PCR; TCRdb keeps in-frame clones, though not all of them. Here the sample spans approximately 98,000 clones, 89% being singletons. Every patient relapsed after autologous stem cell transplantation, and brentuximab vedotin exposure varied. The sample consisted of peripheral blood mononuclear cells (PBMCs), taken before the second cycle of nivolumab. This receptor was taken from a human donor with classical Hodgkin lymphoma. The chain couples TRBV6-1 to TRBJ1-1; weak D call: TRBD1 (6 bases). DNA for the CDR3: TGTGCCAGCAGTGAAGTCAGGGGATGGGCGGTTGAAGCTTTCTTT. It yields the protein CASSEVRGWAVEAFF.